This T cell receptor (beta chain) is from a study of PD-1 blockade in classical Hodgkin lymphoma (TCRdb year 2020). Regarding the study in general: Nivolumab dosing was 3 mg/kg intravenously every 2 weeks, continuing until either disease progression or unacceptable toxicity. A peripheral blood immune signature of response to PD-1 blockade in classical Hodgkin lymphoma was defined using TCR beta sequencing and CyTOF. On the study overall, not on this receptor specifically: Newly diagnosed patients were reported to have lower baseline TCR diversity than healthy donors, and relapsed/refractory patients were reported to have lower baseline TCR diversity still. Among trial patients, those achieving complete response had baseline diversity similar to that of newly diagnosed patients, while diversity was significantly lower in partial responders and progressors. Patients starting nivolumab less than 1 year after ASCT had lower diversity and were excluded from later analyses to avoid confounding by immune reconstitution. The study was restricted to a single clinical trial cohort, and the causes of repertoire differences, possibly disease activity or prior therapy, were left undefined. By C4D1, a significant rise was seen in CD4+ TCR diversity but not in CD8+ TCR diversity (p=0.0027 vs p=0.16), and the rise was most apparent among complete responders (p=0.02).

Genomic DNA was extracted with the Qiagen DNeasy kit from unsorted PBMCs and from negatively selected CD4+ and CD8+ fractions. TCR beta CDR3 regions were subjected to amplification by immunoSEQ multiplex PCR with primers that anneal to V and J segments. Amplification bias was minimized using a synthetic immune receptor repertoire, and residual bias was removed computationally after sequencing. The original pipeline was this. Repertoire diversity was quantified as the Shannon entropy index using custom Python scripts. The unsorted, CD4+ and CD8+ repertoires were each analyzed separately, with the exception of combined analyses, where CD4+ and CD8+ sequences were merged in silico. A clone was considered expanded if an increase in frequency of at least 2-fold after treatment relative to C1D1 was found, and a pseudocount of 0.5 was applied to clones undetected at baseline. Singleton clones were defined as clones with 0 or 1 copy at C1D1, and non-singleton clones were defined as clones with 2 or more copies. Clones expanded in unsorted samples were labelled as CD4+, CD8+ or unknown by matching protein sequences in sorted samples from the same patient. Wilcoxon tests were applied to paired samples to test diversity changes from C1D1 to C4D1. TCRdb mirrors the immuneACCESS table, restricted to in-frame sequences. Some clones are absent from its copies; in checked studies, under half trace to an unresolved V gene, and the reason for the others is unknown. D and trimming were read from the DNA, whereas the V and J calls and clone size are those reported in that table. For this sample the table gives 66,000 or so clones, of which roughly two thirds were detected only once. Approximately 9.1% of the sample is held by the ten biggest clonotypes.

Taken from cysteine to phenylalanine, the CDR3 has 15 residues. Only CDR3 DNA remains: 45 bases, in frame from the first base. CDR1 and CDR2 were assigned from the germline V gene as SGHRS and YFSETQ. A distance of 14 bases separates the germline ends of V and J, which lose 3 bases and 5 bases respectively. The time point label on this specimen signifies: cycle 2 day 1 (C2D1) of nivolumab. All trial patients had relapsed after autologous stem cell transplantation, with cohorts A, B and C differing in prior brentuximab vedotin exposure. A total of fewer than 70 patients with relapsed/refractory classical Hodgkin lymphoma made up the trial cohort, and each patient's best overall response was complete response, partial response or progressive disease. Single-agent nivolumab was administered to trial patients in the multi-cohort phase II CheckMate 205 trial. An independent review committee assessed best overall response by applying the 2007 International Working Group response criteria. Trial PBMCs were obtained immediately prior to nivolumab initiation (C1D1) and on therapy at cycle 2 day 1 and cycle 4 day 1. Peripheral blood was collected in 8 mL Vacutainer Cell Preparation Tubes, from which PBMCs were isolated by centrifugation and then cryopreserved.

On this clone itself: Its antigen has not been determined. No qualities accompany the bases; no much larger clone lies one base away.

This sequence was found in a human donor with classical Hodgkin lymphoma. The material sequenced was peripheral blood mononuclear cells (PBMCs), taken before the second cycle of nivolumab. The chain employs TRBV5-1 and TRBJ1-4, and perhaps TRBD1 as D gene, on 6 matching bases. The CDR3 in this case is CASSSLTGGNEKLFF. In nucleotides, the sequence is TGCGCCAGCAGCTCGTTGACAGGAGGAAATGAAAAACTGTTTTTT.